This T cell receptor beta chain was found in a study of graft-versus-host responses after intestinal transplantation. Across the whole study: Recipients underwent multivisceral, liver-intestinal, or isolated intestinal transplants. Following induction with anti-thymocyte globulin, all recipients were given tacrolimus and steroids for around three years.

Study-wide results and limits: Declines in HvG clones occurring early post-transplant were associated with peak circulating GvH clone levels. GvH clones occurred in recipient marrow; some first appeared in ileum or blood.

Clones were read by immunoSEQ multiplex PCR, and TCRdb kept only the in-frame ones, dropping some. Of over 55,000 clones listed, approximately 84% are singletons. This clone was found once. The antigen remains unidentified. CDR3 size: 13 residues. Trimming took 0 bases from V and 7 from J, leaving 9 bases between them. Germline CDR1 LNHNV, CDR2 YYDKDF (reference sequence). This TCR was sampled from a human donor who was the organ donor for an intestinal transplant. The sequenced sample was unstimulated CD4+ T cells sorted from spleen or lymph node cells, obtained before transplant. This chain joins TRBV15 and TRBJ1-2; tentative D call: TRBD1 (5 bases). In DNA, the CDR3 is TGTGCCACCAGCAGAGACCGCAGGGTTGGCTACACCTTC. Translation gives CATSRDRRVGYTF.